This T cell receptor beta chain was sequenced in a study of T cells after yellow fever vaccination. Broader study findings: Re-detected after boosting: most primary clones, 96% of CD4 and about 85% of CD8.

V was cut by 5 bases and J by 8 bases, with 22 bases left in between. This CDR3 spans 15 amino acids. Germline V gives CDR1 SEHNR, CDR2 FQNEAQ (reference sequence). This clonotype appeared many times. The antigen is undetermined. MiXCR was run by TCRdb on the 5' RACE reads, yielding one entry per CDR3 protein. The sample shows 500,000 to 650,000 distinct CDR3 sequences, about a sixth of them seen only once. Sequenced here: PBMCs, sampled about 5 days after the first yellow fever vaccination. The genes are TRBV7-9 and TRBJ2-7; tentative D call: TRBD2 (5 bases). The receptor's source is a man younger than 35 who received the YFV17D yellow fever vaccine. CDR3 DNA: TGTGCCAGCAGCCCCCAGGTGGCTAGCAGTTCGAAGCAGTACTTC. Protein: CASSPQVASSSKQYF. The whole variable domain, remainder taken from reference TRBV7-9 and TRBJ2-7, is DTGVSQNPRHKITKRGQNVTFRCDPISEHNRLYWYRQTLGQGPEFLTYFQNEAQLEKSRLLSDRFSAERPKGSFSTLEIQRTEQGDSAMYLCASSPQVASSSKQYFGPGTRLTVT.